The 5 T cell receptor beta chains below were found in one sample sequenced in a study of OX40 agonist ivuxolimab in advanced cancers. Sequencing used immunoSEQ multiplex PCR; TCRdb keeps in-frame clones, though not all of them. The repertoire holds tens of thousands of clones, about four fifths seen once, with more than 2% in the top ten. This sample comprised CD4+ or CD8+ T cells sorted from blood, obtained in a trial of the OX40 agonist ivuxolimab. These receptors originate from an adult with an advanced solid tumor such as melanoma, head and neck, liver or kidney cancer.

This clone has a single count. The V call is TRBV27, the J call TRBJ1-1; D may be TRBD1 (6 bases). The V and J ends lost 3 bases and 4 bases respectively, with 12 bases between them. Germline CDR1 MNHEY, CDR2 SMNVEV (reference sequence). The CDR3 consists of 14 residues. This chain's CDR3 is CASSFNRVPTEAFF. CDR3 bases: TGTGCCAGCAGTTTTAACAGGGTTCCCACTGAAGCTTTCTTT.

The DNA of the CDR3 is TGTGCCAGCAGTTTATTGGGGGACAGGCGAAAGTCTAACTATGGCTACACCTTC. As protein: CASSLLGDRRKSNYGYTF. V is TRBV27 and J is TRBJ1-2, with 8 bases matching TRBD1. Germline CDR1 and CDR2: MNHEY and SMNVEV (reference sequence). The CDR3 totals 18 residues. The V gene end was trimmed by 1 base and the J gene end by 0 bases; junction bases not matched to a gene: 10.

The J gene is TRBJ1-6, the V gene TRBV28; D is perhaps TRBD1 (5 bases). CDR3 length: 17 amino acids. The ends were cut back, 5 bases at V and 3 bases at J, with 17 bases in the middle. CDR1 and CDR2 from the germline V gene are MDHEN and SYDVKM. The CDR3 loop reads CASSPRRGGDYNSPLHF. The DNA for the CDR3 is TGTGCCAGCAGTCCGCGCCGCGGAGGGGACTATAATTCACCCCTCCACTTT.

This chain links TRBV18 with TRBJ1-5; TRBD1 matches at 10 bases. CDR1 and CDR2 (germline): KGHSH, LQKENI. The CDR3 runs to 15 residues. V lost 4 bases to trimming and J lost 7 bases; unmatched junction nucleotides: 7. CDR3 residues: CASSLGQGGRQPQHF. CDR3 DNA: TGTGCCAGCTCACTTGGACAGGGGGGTCGCCAGCCCCAGCATTTT.

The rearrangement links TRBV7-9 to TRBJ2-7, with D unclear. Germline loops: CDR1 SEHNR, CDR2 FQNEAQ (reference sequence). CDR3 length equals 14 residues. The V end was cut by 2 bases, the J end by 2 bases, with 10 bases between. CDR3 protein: CASSLTGGTYEQYF. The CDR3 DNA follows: TGTGCCAGCAGCTTAACCGGTGGGACCTACGAGCAGTACTTC.